The rows below give T cell receptor beta chains drawn from one sample of a study of PD-1 blockade in classical Hodgkin lymphoma. The method was immunoSEQ multiplex PCR; TCRdb's version includes in-frame clones alone and lacks a portion of them. The sample lists about 47,000 clones; 80% were seen once. Sequences were derived from peripheral blood mononuclear cells (PBMCs), sampled before the fourth cycle of nivolumab. These receptors came from a human donor with classical Hodgkin lymphoma. Each CDR3 is given with its conserved first and last residue. The D gene is left open where the match is weak. Part of the rows lack a size; the others show once, few, many or a class for expanded clones.

v_gene	d_gene	j_gene	abundance	CDR3aa	CDR3nt
TRBV5-1	.	TRBJ2-1	.	CASSLETNRDRLKFF	TGCGCCAGCAGCTTAGAAACAAACAGGGATCGGTTGAAGTTCTTC
TRBV7-8	TRBD1	TRBJ1-4	.	CASSFRGQANEKLFF	TGTGCCAGCAGCTTCAGGGGGCAGGCTAATGAAAAACTGTTTTTT
TRBV30	TRBD2	TRBJ2-5	once	CALGAGGQETQYF	TGTGCCCTGGGGGCGGGAGGTCAAGAGACCCAGTACTTC
TRBV5-1	.	TRBJ1-2	.	CASSNDVGYTF	TGCGCCAGCAGCAACGACGTAGGCTACACCTTC
TRBV18	TRBD2	TRBJ2-2	.	CASSRTQAGHTGELFF	TGTGCCAGCTCACGGACTCAAGCGGGGCACACCGGGGAGCTGTTTTTT
TRBV19	TRBD1	TRBJ2-7	once	CASRNPGQGAEQYF	TGTGCCAGTAGGAACCCCGGGCAGGGGGCCGAGCAGTACTTC
TRBV14	.	TRBJ1-2	.	CASSQQGGGHYGYTF	TGTGCCAGCAGCCAACAGGGTGGGGGTCACTATGGCTACACCTTC
TRBV15	.	TRBJ1-1	.	CATSRGATEAFF	TGTGCCACCAGCAGAGGGGCGACTGAAGCTTTCTTT
TRBV19	.	TRBJ1-2	.	CASSTHLGTPLNSYGYTF	TGTGCCAGTAGTACTCACCTGGGGACTCCCCTAAATTCATATGGCTACACCTTC
TRBV5-1	.	TRBJ2-6	.	CASSLTASGANVLTF	TGCGCCAGCAGCTTAACAGCCTCTGGGGCCAACGTCCTGACTTTC
TRBV12-5	TRBD2	TRBJ2-2	.	CASGLVLAGEVGELFF	TGTGCTAGTGGTTTGGTACTTGCGGGAGAGGTCGGGGAGCTGTTTTTT
TRBV9	TRBD1	TRBJ1-6	.	CASSTGTGSSDSPLHF	TGTGCCAGCAGCACCGGGACAGGCTCCTCCGATTCACCCCTCCACTTT
TRBV5-1	TRBD2	TRBJ2-5	.	CASSLGSGRAGETQYF	TGCGCCAGCAGCTTGGGTAGCGGGAGGGCCGGAGAGACCCAGTACTTC
TRBV6-5	.	TRBJ2-7	.	CASSTDPSYEQYF	TGTGCCAGCAGTACGGACCCATCCTACGAGCAGTACTTC
TRBV28	TRBD1	TRBJ1-5	.	CASSLWPGTVYSNQPQHF	TGTGCCAGCAGTTTATGGCCCGGGACAGTCTATAGCAATCAGCCCCAGCATTTT
TRBV6-5	.	TRBJ1-1	.	CASSRGGGSTEAFF	TGTGCCAGCTCCCGTGGAGGGGGGAGCACTGAAGCTTTCTTT
TRBV5-1	.	TRBJ1-2	.	CASSQDRGYTF	TGCGCCAGCAGCCAGGACCGTGGCTACACCTTC
TRBV6-5	TRBD1	TRBJ1-2	.	CVSGTGGQDYGYTF	TGTGTCTCCGGGACAGGGGGTCAGGACTATGGCTACACCTTC
TRBV7-2	.	TRBJ1-2	.	CASSLDPGQSYTF	TGTGCCAGCAGCTTAGACCCGGGGCAGAGCTACACCTTC
TRBV7-2	.	TRBJ2-1	.	CASSFRSSYNEQFF	TGTGCCAGCAGCTTCCGTAGCTCCTACAATGAGCAGTTCTTC
TRBV5-6	.	TRBJ1-2	.	CASSPTGNYGYTF	TGTGCCAGCAGCCCGACGGGGAACTATGGCTACACCTTC
TRBV29-1	.	TRBJ2-7	once	CSVELGVIGQFYEQYF	TGCAGCGTTGAATTGGGGGTAATAGGACAGTTTTACGAGCAGTACTTC
TRBV5-1	TRBD1	TRBJ2-1	once	CASSSRDRSGEQFF	TGCGCCAGCAGCTCCCGGGACAGGAGTGGTGAGCAGTTCTTC
TRBV4-1	TRBD1	TRBJ1-4	.	CASSQQRTGTNEKLFF	TGCGCCAGCAGCCAACAGAGGACAGGGACTAATGAAAAACTGTTTTTT
TRBV30	TRBD1	TRBJ1-6	.	CASRDRGPYSLHF	TGTGCCTCCCGGGACAGGGGGCCCTATTCCCTCCACTTT
TRBV11-2	.	TRBJ2-5	.	CASSLKETQYF	TGTGCCAGCAGCCTCAAAGAGACCCAGTACTTC
TRBV28	.	TRBJ1-1	.	CASSPPRGATEAFF	TGTGCCAGCAGTCCCCCTCGAGGGGCCACTGAAGCTTTCTTT
TRBV21-1	.	TRBJ2-7	.	CASNQSTSESYEQYF	TGTGCCAGCAACCAAAGTACTAGCGAATCCTACGAGCAGTACTTC
TRBV7-2	TRBD2	TRBJ2-7	.	CASSPGLGRFSEYF	TGTGCCAGCAGCCCGGGACTAGGGAGGTTTTCGGAGTACTTC
TRBV28	.	TRBJ1-3	.	CASSFDSTSGNTIYF	TGTGCCAGCAGTTTTGACAGTACCTCTGGAAACACCATATATTTT
TRBV30	TRBD1	TRBJ1-1	.	CAWSLQGDTEAFF	TGTGCCTGGAGCTTACAGGGGGACACTGAAGCTTTCTTT
TRBV18	.	TRBJ2-2	.	CASSPGPNLMTGELFF	TGTGCCAGCTCGCCCGGGCCCAACTTGATGACCGGGGAGCTGTTTTTT
TRBV11-3	.	TRBJ2-1	once	CASSPRPRAEQFF	TGTGCCAGCAGCCCTAGACCCAGGGCTGAGCAGTTCTTC
TRBV29-1	.	TRBJ1-1	.	CSIKRGISNTEAFF	TGCAGCATCAAAAGGGGTATCTCGAACACTGAAGCTTTCTTT
TRBV7-2	TRBD1	TRBJ1-2	.	CASSEWDSGGYTF	TGTGCCAGCAGCGAGTGGGACAGTGGGGGCTACACCTTC
TRBV5-1	TRBD2	TRBJ2-2	.	CASSLLLAGVTGELFF	TGCGCCAGCAGCTTGCTGCTAGCGGGAGTTACCGGGGAGCTGTTTTTT
TRBV5-4	TRBD1	TRBJ1-1	.	CASSRQGTNTEAFF	TGTGCCAGCAGCCGACAGGGGACGAACACTGAAGCTTTCTTT
TRBV7-8	.	TRBJ1-1	.	CASSSRTGGYTEAFF	TGTGCCAGCAGCTCCAGGACCGGTGGATACACTGAAGCTTTCTTT
TRBV11-2	.	TRBJ2-3	.	CASSSYGPAFTTQYF	TGTGCCAGCAGCTCCTACGGGCCCGCATTCACGACGCAGTATTTT
TRBV28	TRBD1	TRBJ1-2	.	CASSLTGGYGYTF	TGTGCCAGCAGTTTAACAGGGGGCTATGGCTACACCTTC
TRBV6-5	TRBD1	TRBJ2-7	.	CASSYSPTGVKGEQYF	TGTGCCAGCAGTTACTCGCCAACAGGGGTTAAAGGCGAGCAGTACTTC
TRBV11-2	TRBD2	TRBJ2-1	.	CASSLVAGGYLEQFF	TGTGCCAGCAGCTTAGTAGCGGGAGGCTACCTGGAGCAGTTCTTC
TRBV5-4	TRBD2	TRBJ2-7	.	CASSPSGAVASYEQYF	TGTGCCAGCAGCCCAAGCGGGGCGGTGGCCTCCTACGAGCAGTACTTC
TRBV29-1	TRBD2	TRBJ2-1	once	CSGTSGRASAYNEQFF	TGCAGCGGTACTAGCGGGAGGGCCTCAGCCTACAATGAGCAGTTCTTC
TRBV6-5	TRBD1	TRBJ2-7	.	CASSYQRDRAGEQYF	TGTGCCAGCAGCTACCAAAGGGACAGGGCCGGGGAGCAGTACTTC
TRBV5-8	TRBD2	TRBJ2-1	.	CASSFPERDDEQFF	TGTGCCAGCAGCTTCCCGGAGCGGGACGATGAGCAGTTCTTC
TRBV6-1	TRBD1	TRBJ2-7	few	CASSELVSSGGREQYF	TGTGCCAGCAGTGAACTAGTAAGTTCAGGGGGTCGCGAGCAGTACTTC
TRBV9	TRBD1	TRBJ1-1	.	CASSASPRTGGTEAFF	TGTGCCAGCAGCGCCTCCCCACGGACAGGGGGCACTGAAGCTTTCTTT
TRBV5-4	TRBD1	TRBJ2-5	.	CASSPDRGPEETQYF	TGTGCCAGCAGCCCCGACAGGGGGCCCGAAGAGACCCAGTACTTC
TRBV4-1	TRBD1	TRBJ2-7	.	CASSLFSGQGNEQYF	TGCGCCAGCAGCCTATTTTCGGGACAGGGAAACGAGCAGTACTTC
TRBV7-3	.	TRBJ2-3	.	CASSLTPGETDTQYF	TGTGCCAGCAGCTTAACTCCGGGGGAAACAGATACGCAGTATTTT
TRBV7-2	TRBD1	TRBJ1-2	.	CASSLGAGQGADYTF	TGTGCCAGCAGCTTAGGAGCCGGACAGGGGGCGGACTACACCTTC
TRBV5-5	.	TRBJ2-7	.	CASSRGGYEQYF	TGTGCCAGCAGCCGAGGAGGATACGAGCAGTACTTC
TRBV4-1	.	TRBJ1-5	.	CASSRAWGDQPQHF	TGCGCCAGCAGCCGCGCATGGGGGGATCAGCCCCAGCATTTT
TRBV5-6	.	TRBJ1-1	.	CASSLMPQGASEAFF	TGTGCCAGCAGCTTAATGCCCCAGGGAGCCTCTGAAGCTTTCTTT
TRBV28	.	TRBJ1-2	.	CAYHSGGGNYGYTF	TGTGCCTACCATTCGGGAGGGGGTAACTATGGCTACACCTTC
TRBV9	TRBD1	TRBJ1-6	.	CASSGRGQGGSPLHF	TGTGCCAGCAGCGGCCGAGGACAGGGGGGCTCACCCCTCCACTTT
TRBV11-2	.	TRBJ1-4	.	CASSPDGNEKLFF	TGTGCCAGCAGCCCCGACGGAAATGAAAAACTGTTTTTT
TRBV7-2	.	TRBJ1-5	.	CASSFESGSNQPQHF	TGTGCCAGCAGCTTCGAGTCGGGCAGCAATCAGCCCCAGCATTTT